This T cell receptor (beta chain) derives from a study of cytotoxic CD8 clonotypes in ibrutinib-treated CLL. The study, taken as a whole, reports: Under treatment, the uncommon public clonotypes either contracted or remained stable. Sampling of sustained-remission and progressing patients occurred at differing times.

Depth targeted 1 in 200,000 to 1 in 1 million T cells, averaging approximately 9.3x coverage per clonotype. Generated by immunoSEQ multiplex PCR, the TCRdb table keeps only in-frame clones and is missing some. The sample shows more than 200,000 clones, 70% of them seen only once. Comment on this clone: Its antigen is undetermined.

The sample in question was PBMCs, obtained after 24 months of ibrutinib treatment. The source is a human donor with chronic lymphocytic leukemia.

The DNA for the CDR3 is TGCAGCCACCAAGCGGGGGGCACAGATACGCAGTATTTT. Protein product: CSHQAGGTDTQYF. V is TRBV29-1 and J is TRBJ2-3; 8 nucleotides align to TRBD2. The CDR3 runs to 13 residues. Losses at the gene ends were 8 bases for V and 1 base for J; bases not matched to a gene: 5. CDR1 is SQVTM and CDR2 is ANQGSEA in the germline V gene.